Listed below are T cell receptor beta chains from one sample, sequenced in a study of cytomegalovirus exposure and HLA in healthy donors. TCRdb's copy holds only in-frame clones and misses some; the assay was immunoSEQ multiplex PCR. Its listing shows approximately 40,000 clones. Sequenced input: PBMCs. These receptors all come from a human donor in good health. The CDR3 runs from the conserved cysteine through the conserved F or W. D genes are given only for firm matches.

D | J | V | DNA | CDR3
TRBD1 | TRBJ2-5 | TRBV28 | TGTGCCAGCAGAAGGACAGGGGACCGGAGAGAGACCCAGTACTTC | CASRRTGDRRETQYF
- | TRBJ1-5 | TRBV5-5 | TGTGCCAGCAGCTTGGGGGCCAGTTACAATCAGCCCCAGCATTTT | CASSLGASYNQPQHF
TRBD1 | TRBJ1-2 | TRBV19 | TGTGCCAGTAGTTTTCTACAGGGGGCCTTGAAAGGCTACACCTTC | CASSFLQGALKGYTF
- | TRBJ1-5 | TRBV5-1 | TGCGCCAGCAGCCCAGGGATAGAAGACCCTTATAGCAATCAGCCCCAGCATTTT | CASSPGIEDPYSNQPQHF
TRBD1 | TRBJ2-3 | TRBV6-5 | TGTGCCAGCAGTTATTCCGGGACAGCTAGCACAGATACGCAGTATTTT | CASSYSGTASTDTQYF
TRBD1 | TRBJ1-5 | TRBV30 | TGTGCCGGGACCCCGACAGGGTCTTTCAATCAGCCCCAGCATTTT | CAGTPTGSFNQPQHF
TRBD1 | TRBJ1-3 | TRBV11-2 | TGTGCCAGCAGCCTGACCGGGACAGGGCTCGGAAACACCATATATTTT | CASSLTGTGLGNTIYF
- | TRBJ2-2 | TRBV11-2 | TGTGCCAGCAGCTTAGTCCCCAGGGAGCTGTTTTTT | CASSLVPRELFF
- | TRBJ1-6 | TRBV28 | TGTGCCAGCAGCTCAAGCCCAGGGAAGTCACACCTCCACTTT | CASSSSPGKSHLHF
TRBD2 | TRBJ2-3 | TRBV5-1 | TGCGCCAGCAGCTCAGCCGCGACTAGCGGGGTCACAGATACGCAGTATTTT | CASSSAATSGVTDTQYF
TRBD2 | TRBJ2-3 | TRBV5-1 | TGCGCCAGCAGCCTAGGAAGAAGCGGGGGGGCCCGAGTCCAAGATACGCAGTATTTT | CASSLGRSGGARVQDTQYF
- | TRBJ2-5 | TRBV14 | TGTGCCAGCAGCCGCCTCAGGAAAGAGACCCAGTACTTC | CASSRLRKETQYF
TRBD1 | TRBJ1-5 | TRBV28 | TGTGCCAGCAGTCTGAACAGGGGGAATCAGCCCCAGCATTTT | CASSLNRGNQPQHF
- | TRBJ1-1 | TRBV7-9 | TGTGCCAGCAGCTTCGTCCCGGGACTGACCGCCACTGAAGCTTTCTTT | CASSFVPGLTATEAFF
- | TRBJ1-5 | TRBV30 | TGTGCCTGCCTGAGACAAGAAAAAGTTAGACGTCAGCCCCAGCATTTT | CACLRQEKVRRQPQHF
- | TRBJ1-2 | TRBV6-5 | TGTGCCAGCAGCGGAACAGGGAAGGATGGCTACACCTTC | CASSGTGKDGYTF
- | TRBJ2-2 | TRBV18 | TGTGCCAGCTCACCTAGGGTTATGCAGGGCCACGAATCCGGGGAGCTGTTTTTT | CASSPRVMQGHESGELFF
- | TRBJ1-6 | TRBV7-2 | TGTGCCAGCAGCCGGTATAATTCACCCCTCCACTTT | CASSRYNSPLHF
TRBD1 | TRBJ1-3 | TRBV5-1 | TGCGCCAGCAGCCTACAGGGGGATCCCTCTGGAAACACCATATATTTT | CASSLQGDPSGNTIYF
- | TRBJ1-1 | TRBV19 | TGTGCCAGTAGTATAGTTGGAGGGAAGCCTGAAGCTTTCTTT | CASSIVGGKPEAFF
- | TRBJ1-4 | TRBV4-2 | TGTGCCAGCAGCCAAGATCGGGGGACGAATGAAAAACTGTTTTTT | CASSQDRGTNEKLFF
- | TRBJ1-2 | TRBV6-4 | TGTGCCAGCAGTGCTGAAACGGGCTATGGCTACACCTTC | CASSAETGYGYTF
TRBD1 | TRBJ2-1 | TRBV27 | TGTGCCAGCAGTCTCCGGGACAGAGTATACAATGAGCAGTTCTTC | CASSLRDRVYNEQFF
TRBD1 | TRBJ2-5 | TRBV5-1 | TGCGCCAGCAGCTTAGGGACAGGAAGAGAGACCCAGTACTTC | CASSLGTGRETQYF
TRBD1 | TRBJ1-3 | TRBV6-6 | TGTGCCAGCAGAGATGGACAGGGGGCAGGGGACACCATATATTTT | CASRDGQGAGDTIYF
- | TRBJ2-7 | TRBV7-2 | TGTGCCAGCAGCCCTAATCAGGGCTACGAGCAGTACTTC | CASSPNQGYEQYF
- | TRBJ2-5 | TRBV27 | TGTGCCAGCAGTTTAGGCACTACCCAAGAGACCCAGTACTTC | CASSLGTTQETQYF
TRBD1 | TRBJ1-2 | TRBV28 | TGTGCCAGCAGCCCACCGGACAGGGCCTCTAACTATGGCTACACCTTC | CASSPPDRASNYGYTF
- | TRBJ1-3 | TRBV6-6 | TGTGCCAGCAGAACAACAGTACACACCATATATTTT | CASRTTVHTIYF
- | TRBJ1-1 | TRBV7-3 | TGTGCCAGCAGCTTAACGGGGCAAGGGAACACTGAAGCTTTCTTT | CASSLTGQGNTEAFF
TRBD1 | TRBJ2-7 | TRBV6-1 | TGTGCCAGCAGGAACGCCCCCCAGGACAGGGTCGAGCAGTACTTC | CASRNAPQDRVEQYF
TRBD2 | TRBJ2-5 | TRBV5-1 | TGCGCCAGCAGCTTGGATCCGGGGGGGCAGCAAGAGACCCAGTACTTC | CASSLDPGGQQETQYF
- | TRBJ1-2 | TRBV29-1 | TGCAGCGTTGACAGGAAGGAAAGTGGCTACACCTTC | CSVDRKESGYTF
- | TRBJ2-1 | TRBV6-4 | TGTGCCAGCAGTGACTCGAAGGGGAAAGGCTACAATGAGCAGTTCTTC | CASSDSKGKGYNEQFF
TRBD1 | TRBJ2-1 | TRBV29-1 | TGCAGCGTGGCTAGAGGACAGGGCTACAATGAGCAGTTCTTC | CSVARGQGYNEQFF
- | TRBJ1-2 | TRBV19 | TGTGCCAGTAGTATAGGAGAGGGAAGCTATGGCTACACCTTC | CASSIGEGSYGYTF
TRBD2 | TRBJ2-7 | TRBV6-1 | TGTGCCAGCAGTGAAAGCGCGGGGGGGTCCTACGAGCAGTACTTC | CASSESAGGSYEQYF
TRBD2 | TRBJ2-7 | TRBV13 | TGTGCCAGCAGCAAGCGGGACGGATCCTACGAGCAGTACTTC | CASSKRDGSYEQYF
TRBD1 | TRBJ2-1 | TRBV18 | TGTGCCAGCTCACTTCTGGACAGGGGGTCCAGTGAGCAGTTCTTC | CASSLLDRGSSEQFF
TRBD1 | TRBJ2-6 | TRBV5-4 | TGTGCCAGCAGCCGACAGGGTACTGGGGCCAACGTCCTGACTTTC | CASSRQGTGANVLTF
- | TRBJ1-5 | TRBV5-5 | TGTGCCAGCAGCTTGTCAGCGAATCAGCCCCAGCATTTT | CASSLSANQPQHF